These 4 T cell receptor beta chains came from one sample sequenced in a study of blood T cell repertoires in COVID-19. Libraries were prepared by immunoSEQ multiplex PCR; TCRdb keeps only in-frame clonotypes and omits some of them. The sample consists of around 200,000 clones, around nine tenths of them appearing once. The sequencing sample was made of peripheral blood. The source is a man aged 55 to 69 who had recovered from COVID-19.

This clone was seen more than once but under ten times. V is TRBV30 and J is TRBJ2-5; 10 positions agree with TRBD1. This CDR3 region has 13 residues. The germline V gene encodes CDR1 GTSNPN and CDR2 SVGIG (reference sequence). The V gene end was trimmed by 2 bases and the J gene end by 5 bases; junction bases not matched to a gene: 2. DNA for the CDR3: TGTGCCTGGAGTAGGGGACAGGGGGAGACCCAGTACTTC. Protein product: CAWSRGQGETQYF.

This sequence joins TRBV18 and TRBJ1-4; 7 nucleotides align to TRBD1. Germline V CDR1 and CDR2: KGHSH, LQKENI. The trim removed 8 bases at V and 4 bases at J, leaving 4 bases unmatched. The CDR3 sequence is 13 residues long. The CDR3 loop is CASRPGGNEKLFF. The CDR3 DNA reads TGTGCCAGCCGACCAGGGGGTAATGAAAAACTGTTTTTT.

The chain links TRBV4-2 to TRBJ1-3; possibly TRBD1 for D (5 bases). CDR3 size: 15 residues. Looked up from germline, CDR1 is LGHNA and CDR2 is YNFKEQ. The V end was cut by 4 bases, the J end by 5 bases, with 15 bases between. The CDR3: CASSPSDRVRNTIYF. CDR3 coding DNA: TGTGCCAGCAGCCCCTCAGACAGAGTAAGAAACACCATATATTTT.

This chain links TRBV19 with TRBJ2-1, with 7 bases aligning to TRBD2. Germline CDR1 is LNHDA and CDR2 is SQIVND (reference sequence). The CDR3 runs to 15 residues. The V segment lost 3 bases and the J segment 4 bases; nucleotides outside the gene matches: 6. CDR3 sequence: CASSIPAGPYNEQFF. The CDR3 DNA follows: TGTGCCAGTAGTATTCCAGCGGGGCCGTACAATGAGCAGTTCTTC.